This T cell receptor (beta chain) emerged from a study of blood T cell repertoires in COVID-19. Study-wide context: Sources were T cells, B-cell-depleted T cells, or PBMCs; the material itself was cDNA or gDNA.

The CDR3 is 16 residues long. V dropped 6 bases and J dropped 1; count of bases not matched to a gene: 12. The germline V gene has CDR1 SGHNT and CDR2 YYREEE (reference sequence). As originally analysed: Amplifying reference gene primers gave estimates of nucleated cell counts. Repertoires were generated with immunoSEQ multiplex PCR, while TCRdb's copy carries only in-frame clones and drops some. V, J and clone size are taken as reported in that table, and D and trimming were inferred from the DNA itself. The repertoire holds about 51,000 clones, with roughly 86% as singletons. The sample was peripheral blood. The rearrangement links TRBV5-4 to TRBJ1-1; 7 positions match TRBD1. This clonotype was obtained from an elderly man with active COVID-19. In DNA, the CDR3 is TGTGCCAGCATGACCCCCGGGACAGTCCAGAACACTGAAGCTTTCTTT. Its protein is CASMTPGTVQNTEAFF.